This TCR beta chain is from a study of cytomegalovirus exposure and HLA in healthy donors. Study outcomes and limitations: The productive fraction for most TCR beta V segments was about 87% or about 30% in an earlier analysis.

The CDR3 length is 11 residues. The germline V and J ends were trimmed by 11 bases and 2 bases, with 9 bases remaining between them. Germline loops: CDR1 ENHRY, CDR2 SYGVKD. Notes on this clone: Antigen: not known.

Vbeta (60) and Jbeta (13) primers were used in the PCR. TCRdb's table, derived via immunoSEQ multiplex PCR, lists solely in-frame clones and lacks some. The sample has under 110,000 clones, 60% to 85% seen once. The sequence came from a male donor in good health and CMV-seropositive. The source material was PBMCs. The chain employs TRBV10-3 and TRBJ1-2; D is undetermined. In DNA, the CDR3 is TGTGCCGCCGAGTGGAACTATGGCTACACCTTC. This encodes CAAEWNYGYTF.